Below, 14 T cell receptor beta chains from the same sample are listed, as sequenced in a study of somatic mutations in cytotoxic T cells in rheumatoid arthritis. Repertoires were generated with immunoSEQ multiplex PCR, while TCRdb's copy carries only in-frame clones and drops some. The data contain more than 15,000 clones, just under 85% of them singletons. Sequenced sample: CD8+ T cells sorted from blood. The receptors originated from an adult with rheumatoid arthritis.

The chain combines TRBV11-2 with TRBJ1-1, with D possibly TRBD1 on 6 matching bases. Germline V gives CDR1 SGHAT, CDR2 FQNNGV. This CDR3 contains 13 residues. The V end was cut by 4 bases, the J end by 4 bases, with 10 bases between. The CDR3 nucleotides read TGTGCCAGCAGCTCCAGGGGCGGCACTGAAGCTTTCTTT. Protein product: CASSSRGGTEAFF.

This clone was recorded a few times. The rearrangement links TRBV5-1 to TRBJ1-2, with TRBD1 matching over 9 bases. From germline, CDR1 is SGHRS and CDR2 YFSETQ. CDR3 length equals 16 residues. Trimming cost V 4 bases and J 8 bases; bases outside gene matches: 15. The CDR3 coding sequence is TGCGCCAGCAGCCAGGAGGGGACAGGGCAGGCCCCAGGCTACACCTTC. Protein: CASSQEGTGQAPGYTF.

J is TRBJ2-1 and V is TRBV7-9, with 7 bases aligning to TRBD2. Germline loops: CDR1 SEHNR, CDR2 FQNEAQ (reference sequence). With 2 bases clipped from V and 7 bases from J, the junction kept 11 bases outside the gene matches. The CDR3 is 16 residues long. The CDR3: CASSLWGGGPANEQFF. The CDR3 nucleotides are TGTGCCAGCAGCTTATGGGGGGGAGGGCCAGCGAATGAGCAGTTCTTC.

The chain couples TRBV27 to TRBJ2-7; D could derive from TRBD1 or TRBD2 (5 bases each). Deletions cut 0 bases from V and 1 base from J, with 19 bases between. CDR3 length: 18 residues. Germline CDR1 reads MNHEY; CDR2 reads SMNVEV (reference sequence). As DNA, the CDR3 is TGTGCCAGCAGTTTATCCACCGGGACGCGAGGATTGTCCTACGAGCAGTACTTC. It yields the protein CASSLSTGTRGLSYEQYF.

This rearrangement joins TRBV7-2 to TRBJ2-7; 8 nucleotides line up with TRBD2. The CDR3 totals 17 residues. Trimming at V came to 1 base and at J to 7 bases, leaving 15 bases not matched to a gene. Germline CDR1 reads SGHTA; CDR2 reads FQGNSA. The CDR3 nucleotides read TGTGCCAGCAGCTTAGTCCCAGAGGCGGGAGGTAATGGTGAGCAGTACTTC. This codes for CASSLVPEAGGNGEQYF.

The rearrangement uses TRBV5-8 and TRBJ2-3, with no clear D. The CDR3 is 13 amino acids. Germline V gives CDR1 SGHTS, CDR2 YDEGEE. V was trimmed by 2 bases and J by 2 bases, leaving 6 bases between them. The CDR3 DNA is TGTGCCAGCAGCTTAGACTCCACAGATACGCAGTATTTT. The encoded protein is CASSLDSTDTQYF.

The chain has TRBV5-5 and TRBJ2-3; D possibly corresponds to TRBD2 (5 bases). CDR3 size: 15 residues. CDR1 SGHKS and CDR2 YYEKEE come from the germline V gene (reference sequence). Trimming removed 0 bases from V and 1 base from J, with 9 bases in between. The CDR3 is CASSLGGSGTDTQYF. In nucleotides, the CDR3 is TGTGCCAGCAGCTTGGGTGGGAGTGGCACAGATACGCAGTATTTT.

The genes are TRBV6-5 and TRBJ2-3; a weak D match, TRBD1 (6 bases). There are 16 residues in the CDR3. CDR1 and CDR2 from the germline V gene are MNHEY and SVGAGI. Trimming pared 2 bases from V and 4 bases from J, leaving 16 bases between. This CDR3 reads CASSYVGTSTSDTQYF. The CDR3 DNA follows: TGTGCCAGCAGTTACGTCGGGACATCCACGTCAGATACGCAGTATTTT.

This chain joins TRBV4-1 and TRBJ1-3; the D is unclear. The CDR3 extends over 15 amino acids. V was clipped by 0 bases and J by 2 bases, with 8 bases between them. Germline CDR1 and CDR2: MGHRA and YSYEKL. CDR3 in DNA: TGCGCCAGCAGCCAAGAGCCGGGGACTGGAAACACCATATATTTT. Its protein product is CASSQEPGTGNTIYF.

This clone has only a few counts. This chain links TRBV19 with TRBJ1-2; no clear D. The CDR3 is 15 amino acids. Trimming took 6 bases from V and 2 from J, leaving 16 bases between them. In germline, CDR1 is LNHDA, CDR2 SQIVND (reference sequence). CDR3 region: CASSHGERFNYGYTF. The DNA for the CDR3 is TGTGCCAGTAGCCACGGGGAGAGATTCAACTATGGCTACACCTTC.

The J gene is TRBJ2-7, the V gene TRBV11-3; the D call may be TRBD1 or TRBD2 (6 bases each). CDR1 SGHNT and CDR2 YENEEA come from the germline V gene. The length of the CDR3 is 15 residues. V dropped 6 bases and J dropped 2 bases, with 17 bases sitting between them. The CDR3 loop reads CASSPPDRRAYEQYF. The CDR3 DNA sequence: TGTGCCAGCAGTCCCCCAGACAGGAGGGCCTACGAGCAGTACTTC. The whole variable domain, filled in from reference TRBV11-3 and TRBJ2-7, reads EAGVVQSPRYKIIEKKQPVAFWCNPISGHNTLYWYLQNLGQGPELLIRYENEEAVDDSQLPKDRFSAERLKGVDSTLKIQPAELGDSAVYLCASSPPDRRAYEQYFGPGTRLTVT.

V and J are TRBV14 and TRBJ2-7; TRBD1 might be the D (5 bases). This CDR3 has 14 amino acids. The germline V gene has CDR1 SGHDN and CDR2 FVKESK. V was pared by 4 bases and J by 4 bases, with 14 bases between. DNA for the CDR3: TGTGCCAGCAGCCTGACAGAGGTCGGTTACGAGCAGTACTTC. It specifies CASSLTEVGYEQYF.

V and J are TRBV11-2 and TRBJ2-7, with TRBD1 matching over 7 bases. V dropped 5 bases and J dropped 2; count of bases not matched to a gene: 18. Germline V gene data show CDR1 as SGHAT and CDR2 as FQNNGV. CDR3 length equals 18 residues. Here the CDR3 DNA reads TGTGCCAGCAGCCTAGTTACAGCCAGGACAGGTCCCCCCTACGAGCAGTACTTC. Amino acids: CASSLVTARTGPPYEQYF.

The rearrangement uses TRBV7-9 and TRBJ2-1; 11 bases fit TRBD2. V lost 7 bases to trimming and J lost 4 bases; unmatched junction nucleotides: 3. This CDR3 is built from 14 residues. CDR1 and CDR2 from the germline V gene are SEHNR and FQNEAQ (reference sequence). The CDR3 sequence is CASKLAGAYNEQFF. The CDR3 DNA reads TGTGCCAGCAAACTAGCGGGGGCATACAATGAGCAGTTCTTC.